The present T cell receptor (beta chain) was sequenced within a study of cytomegalovirus exposure and HLA in healthy donors. The CDR3 contains 16 residues. Between the trimmed V and J ends, which lost 2 bases and 0 bases, there was a span of 13 bases. Germline loops: CDR1 MNHEY, CDR2 SVGAGI. On this clone itself: Its specificity is not known.

Despite likely unrecorded immune exposures, the donors were nominally healthy at the time of sampling. The study's findings and limits: Rarity characterized most TCR sequences, yet some public TCRs appeared in many donors. DRB1 had the most TCR associations and HLA-C the fewest, a later analysis found, with rates varying by HLA locus. A list of 164 TCR beta chains associated with cytomegalovirus was given.

The PCR ran on 60 Vbeta and 13 Jbeta primers. The data were produced by immunoSEQ multiplex PCR, yet TCRdb's version contains in-frame clones alone and is incomplete. This sample has 75,000 to 90,000 clones, with more than 60% found just once. The sequenced sample was PBMCs. The J gene is TRBJ1-1, the V gene TRBV6-5, with D unclear. The sequence was obtained from a human donor in good health. CDR3 bases: TGTGCCAGCAGTTACACGGCCCTGACTGTGAACACTGAAGCTTTCTTT. Protein: CASSYTALTVNTEAFF.